Below, 9 T cell receptor beta chains from the same sample are listed, as sequenced in a study of cytomegalovirus exposure and HLA in healthy donors. PCR amplification relied on 60 Vbeta primers (plus 13 Jbeta primers). Assay: immunoSEQ multiplex PCR; the TCRdb copy retains only in-frame clones and omits some. The repertoire holds about 130,000 clones, with approximately 61% as singletons. Input material: PBMCs. These receptors all come from a human donor in good health.

V gene TRBV5-4 combines with J gene TRBJ2-7, with no clear D. The germline V and J ends were trimmed by 4 bases and 0 bases, with 8 bases remaining between them. The CDR3 extends over 13 amino acids. Germline CDR1 reads SGHNT; CDR2 reads YYREEE (reference sequence). As DNA, the CDR3 is TGTGCCAGCAGCGCGTCCAACTCCTACGAGCAGTACTTC. It encodes CASSASNSYEQYF.

The rearrangement links TRBV29-1 to TRBJ2-7, with a possible D match to TRBD2 (6 bases). V lost 6 bases, J lost 1 base, and 13 bases lay in between. The CDR3 spans 13 residues. Germline CDR1 SQVTM, CDR2 ANQGSEA. The CDR3 coding sequence is TGCAGCGTGAGACTAGGGTTGTCCTACGAGCAGTACTTC. Translating gives CSVRLGLSYEQYF.

The V call is TRBV7-7, the J call TRBJ2-3, with 11 bases matching TRBD2. The V and J ends lost 1 base and 1 base, in that order; junction bases with no gene match: 1. This CDR3 region has 16 residues. The germline V gene has CDR1 SSHAT and CDR2 FNYEAQ (reference sequence). The CDR3 loop is CASSLGSGRGTDTQYF. CDR3 DNA sequence: TGTGCCAGCAGCTTAGGTAGCGGGAGGGGCACAGATACGCAGTATTTT.

The V and J genes are TRBV5-4 and TRBJ2-2, with D possibly matching TRBD1 (6 bases). Trimming took off 7 bases at V and 1 base at J, with 8 bases between the two ends. The CDR3 loop spans 13 amino acids. Germline lookup yields CDR1 SGHNT and CDR2 YYREEE (reference sequence). DNA for the CDR3: TGTGCCAGCCAACAGGGGAACACCGGGGAGCTGTTTTTT. Amino acid sequence: CASQQGNTGELFF.

The rearrangement links TRBV4-1 to TRBJ2-5; unclear D gene. This CDR3 spans 14 amino acids. Germline V lookup: CDR1 MGHRA, CDR2 YSYEKL. V was clipped by 0 bases and J by 5 bases, with 10 bases between them. CDR3 DNA: TGCGCCAGCAGCCAAGAGGCGGTCGGGGAGACCCAGTACTTC. This encodes CASSQEAVGETQYF.

This clone was seen a few times. The rearrangement links TRBV7-8 to TRBJ1-2; maybe TRBD1 (5 bases). This CDR3 comprises 13 residues. Germline CDR1 reads SGHVS; CDR2 reads FQNEAQ. V was trimmed by 5 bases and J by 6 bases, leaving 13 bases between them. The CDR3 DNA follows: TGTGCCAGCAGCATCCGGGGGGTGCATGGCTACACCTTC. Translated, it gives CASSIRGVHGYTF.

The V call is TRBV28, the J call TRBJ1-2; TRBD1 aligns across 7 bases. CDR1 is MDHEN and CDR2 is SYDVKM in the germline V gene. J gave up 5 bases and V 6 bases, and 12 bases lay outside the gene matches. The CDR3 contains 15 residues. CDR3 residues: CASREDRLDRYGYTF. The CDR3 DNA follows: TGTGCCAGCAGGGAGGACAGGCTGGATCGGTATGGCTACACCTTC.

This clone was seen once. V gene TRBV7-6 combines with J gene TRBJ2-1; 7 nucleotides line up with TRBD1. CDR1 is SGHVS and CDR2 is FNYEAQ in the germline V gene. V trimming: 4 bases; J trimming: 0 bases; junction bases outside the gene matches: 3. The CDR3 has 15 amino acids. The CDR3 sequence is CASSSRTGSYNEQFF. The CDR3 DNA is TGTGCCAGCAGCTCCCGGACAGGCTCCTACAATGAGCAGTTCTTC.

The V call is TRBV6-1, the J call TRBJ2-3, with D tentatively TRBD1 (6 bases). Germline V lookup: CDR1 MNHNS, CDR2 SASEGT. The CDR3 is 17 amino acids. Trimming took 0 bases from V and 0 from J, leaving 13 bases between them. CDR3 amino acids: CASSEARWTDSTDTQYF. For the CDR3, the DNA is TGTGCCAGCAGTGAAGCGCGATGGACAGACAGCACAGATACGCAGTATTTT.